What follows are 4 T cell receptor beta chains derived from one specimen sequenced in a study of shared clonotypes between healthy human individuals. Only in-frame clones appear in the TCRdb table, and some are missing; sequencing was by immunoSEQ multiplex PCR. The table lists approximately 500,000 clones, almost 97% of them singletons. Sequenced input: naive CD4+ T cells sorted from blood. Specified subset: CD45RA+ positively selected. These receptors were collected from a woman in her thirties in good health.

The CDR3 DNA sequence: TGTGCCAGCAGCTTGGTTTATTCAGGGAAACCCTCCTACGAGCAGTACTTC. Translating gives CASSLVYSGKPSYEQYF. The chain joins TRBV5-6 to TRBJ2-7; D is possibly TRBD1 (5 bases). CDR1 and CDR2 (germline): SGHDT, YYEEEE. V was shortened by 0 bases and J by 0 bases, with 16 bases between the two germline ends. This CDR3 is 17 amino acids long.

The V call is TRBV7-8, the J call TRBJ2-7; D unresolved. The germline V gene has CDR1 SGHVS and CDR2 FQNEAQ. Trimming took off 0 bases at V and 3 bases at J, with 6 bases between the two ends. CDR3 size: 13 residues. The CDR3 protein is CASSLAGNYEQYF. The CDR3 nucleotides are TGTGCCAGCAGCTTAGCCGGAAACTACGAGCAGTACTTC.

This sequence joins TRBV6-1 and TRBJ2-7; 7 nucleotides line up with TRBD1. This CDR3 has 16 amino acids. Looked up from germline, CDR1 is MNHNS and CDR2 is SASEGT. V lost 2 bases to trimming and J lost 0 bases; unmatched junction nucleotides: 7. The DNA of the CDR3 is TGTGCCAGCAGTGAATTGAGACAGGGTAACTCCTACGAGCAGTACTTC. It encodes CASSELRQGNSYEQYF.

The V gene is TRBV5-6, the J gene TRBJ2-7; no definite D call. V was pared by 3 bases and J by 2 bases, with 9 bases between. The CDR3 totals 13 residues. The germline CDR1 and CDR2 sequences are SGHDT and YYEEEE. The CDR3 loop reads CASSSTVTYEQYF. The CDR3 DNA is TGTGCCAGCAGCTCGACGGTGACCTACGAGCAGTACTTC.